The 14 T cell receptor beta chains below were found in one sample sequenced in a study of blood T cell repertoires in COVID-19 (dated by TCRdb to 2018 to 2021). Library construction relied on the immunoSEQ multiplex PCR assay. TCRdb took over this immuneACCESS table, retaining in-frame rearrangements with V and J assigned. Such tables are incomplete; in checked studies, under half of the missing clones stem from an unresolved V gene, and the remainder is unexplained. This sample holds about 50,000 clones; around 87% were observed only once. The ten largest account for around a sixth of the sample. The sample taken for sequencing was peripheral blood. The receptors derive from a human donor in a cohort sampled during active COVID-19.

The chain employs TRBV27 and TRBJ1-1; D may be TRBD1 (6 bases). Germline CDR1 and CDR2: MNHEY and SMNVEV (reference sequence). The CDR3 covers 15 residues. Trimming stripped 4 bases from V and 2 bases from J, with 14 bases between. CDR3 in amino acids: CASSSGQPTNTEAFF. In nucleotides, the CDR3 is TGTGCCAGCAGTTCTGGACAGCCTACCAACACTGAAGCTTTCTTT.

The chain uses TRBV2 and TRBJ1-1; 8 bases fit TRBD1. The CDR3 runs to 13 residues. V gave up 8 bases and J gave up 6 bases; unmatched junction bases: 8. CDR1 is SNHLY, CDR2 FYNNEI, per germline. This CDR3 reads CASEDRVVAEAFF. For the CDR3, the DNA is TGTGCCAGCGAGGACAGGGTAGTCGCTGAAGCTTTCTTT.

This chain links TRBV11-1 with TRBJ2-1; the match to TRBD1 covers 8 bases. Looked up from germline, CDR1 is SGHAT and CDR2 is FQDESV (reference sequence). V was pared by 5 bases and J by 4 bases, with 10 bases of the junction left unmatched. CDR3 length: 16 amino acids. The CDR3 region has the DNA TGTGCCAGCAGCCGTTTTCTGGACAGGGTTTACAATGAGCAGTTCTTC. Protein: CASSRFLDRVYNEQFF.

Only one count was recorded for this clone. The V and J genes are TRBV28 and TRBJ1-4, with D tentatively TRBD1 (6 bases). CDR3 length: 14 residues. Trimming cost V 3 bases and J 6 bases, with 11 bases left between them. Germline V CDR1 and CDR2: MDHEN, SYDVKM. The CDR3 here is CASSLDRSYEKLFF. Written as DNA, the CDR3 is TGTGCCAGCAGTTTGGACAGATCCTATGAAAAACTGTTTTTT.

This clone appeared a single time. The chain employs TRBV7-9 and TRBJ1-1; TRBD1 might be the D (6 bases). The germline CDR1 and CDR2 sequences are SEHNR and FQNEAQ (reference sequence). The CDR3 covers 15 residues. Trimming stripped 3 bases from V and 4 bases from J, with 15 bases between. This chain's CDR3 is CASSLDSARSTEAFF. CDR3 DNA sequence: TGTGCCAGCAGCTTGGACAGCGCCCGGAGCACTGAAGCTTTCTTT.

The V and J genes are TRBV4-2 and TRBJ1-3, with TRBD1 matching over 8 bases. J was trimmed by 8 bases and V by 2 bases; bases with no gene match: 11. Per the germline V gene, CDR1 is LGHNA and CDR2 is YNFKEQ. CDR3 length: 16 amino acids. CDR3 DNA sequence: TGTGCCAGCAGCCAAATCGGCAGGGGGCGCACGGACACCATATATTTT. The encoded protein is CASSQIGRGRTDTIYF.

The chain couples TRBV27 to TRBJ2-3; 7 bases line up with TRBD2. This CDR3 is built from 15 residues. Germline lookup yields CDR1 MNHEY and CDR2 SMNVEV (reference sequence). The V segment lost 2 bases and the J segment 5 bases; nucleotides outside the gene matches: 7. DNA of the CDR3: TGTGCCAGCAGTTTACTGGCGGGAGTAGTAGATACGCAGTATTTT. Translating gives CASSLLAGVVDTQYF.

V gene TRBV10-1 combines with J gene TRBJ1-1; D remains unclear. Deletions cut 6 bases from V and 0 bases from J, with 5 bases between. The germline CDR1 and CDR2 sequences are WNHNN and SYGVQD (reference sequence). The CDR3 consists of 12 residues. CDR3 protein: CASRALNTEAFF. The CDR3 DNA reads TGCGCCAGCAGGGCCCTGAACACTGAAGCTTTCTTT.

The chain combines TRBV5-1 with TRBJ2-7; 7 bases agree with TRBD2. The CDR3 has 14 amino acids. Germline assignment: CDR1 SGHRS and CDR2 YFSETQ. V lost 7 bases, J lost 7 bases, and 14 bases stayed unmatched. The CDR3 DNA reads TGCGCCAGCGGTGGCAGCGGGGTTTCGGGGGAGCAGTACTTC. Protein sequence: CASGGSGVSGEQYF.

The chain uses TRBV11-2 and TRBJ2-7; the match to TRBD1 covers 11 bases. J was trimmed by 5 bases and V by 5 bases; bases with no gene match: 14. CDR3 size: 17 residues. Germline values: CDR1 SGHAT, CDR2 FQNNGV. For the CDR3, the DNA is TGTGCCAGCAGCCGGACAGGGGGCGCAGTTCTTATCCACGAGCAGTACTTC. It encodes CASSRTGGAVLIHEQYF.

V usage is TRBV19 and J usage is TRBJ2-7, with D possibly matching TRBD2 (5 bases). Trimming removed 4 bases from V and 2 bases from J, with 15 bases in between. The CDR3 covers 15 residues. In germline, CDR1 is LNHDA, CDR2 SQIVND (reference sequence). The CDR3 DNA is TGTGCCAGTAGTACCCTGGACGGGGAAGCCTACGAGCAGTACTTC. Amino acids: CASSTLDGEAYEQYF.

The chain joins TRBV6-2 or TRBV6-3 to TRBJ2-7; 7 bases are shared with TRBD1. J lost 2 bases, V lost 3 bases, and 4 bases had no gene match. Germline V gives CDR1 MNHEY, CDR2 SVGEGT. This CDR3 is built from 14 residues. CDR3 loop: CASSYDRVTYEQYF. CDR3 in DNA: TGTGCCAGCAGTTATGACAGGGTCACCTACGAGCAGTACTTC.

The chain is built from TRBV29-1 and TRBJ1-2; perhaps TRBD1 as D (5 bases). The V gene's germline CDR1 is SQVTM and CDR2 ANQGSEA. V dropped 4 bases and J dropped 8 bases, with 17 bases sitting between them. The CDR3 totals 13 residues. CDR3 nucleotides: TGCAGCGTTGGGTCAGGGACTCACCAGGGCTACACCTTC. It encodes CSVGSGTHQGYTF.

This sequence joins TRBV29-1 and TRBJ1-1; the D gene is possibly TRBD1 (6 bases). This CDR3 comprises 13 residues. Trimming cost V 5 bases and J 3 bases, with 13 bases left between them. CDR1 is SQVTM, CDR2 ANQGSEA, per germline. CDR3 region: CSVRTAIYTEAFF. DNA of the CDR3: TGCAGCGTTCGGACAGCTATCTACACTGAAGCTTTCTTT.